This note documents a single T cell receptor beta chain sequence. The sample is drawn from a study of blood T cell repertoires in COVID-19. Study overall: The analysed material was cDNA or gDNA that came from T cells, B-cell-depleted T cells, or PBMCs.

Per the authors' pipeline: From reference gene primer amplification, estimates of nucleated cell counts were derived. Measured with immunoSEQ multiplex PCR; TCRdb has only the in-frame clones, and not every one. V, J and clone size reflect that table, while D and trimming were determined from the DNA. In the table there are a few hundred thousand clones, around 88% of which are singletons. This CDR3 comprises 13 residues. CDR1 is SGHTA, CDR2 FQGNSA, per germline. V was pared by 5 bases and J by 2 bases, with 9 bases between. The TCR sequence derives from a woman aged 45 to 65 with acute or convalescent COVID-19. What was sequenced was peripheral blood. V is TRBV7-2 and J is TRBJ2-5; maybe TRBD2 (6 bases). The CDR3 nucleotides are TGTGCCAGCAGCAAAGGACTACAAGAGACCCAGTACTTC. Residues: CASSKGLQETQYF.